This is a list of T cell receptor beta chains from one sample in a study of Tregs in tolerant kidney transplant recipients. Assay: immunoSEQ multiplex PCR; the TCRdb copy retains only in-frame clones and omits some. The sample records about 120,000 clones, roughly 93% being singletons. The sequenced sample was CD4+ T cells from blood. The receptors derive from a human donor in good health. The CDR3 runs from the conserved cysteine through the conserved F or W.

V gene: TRBV7-7; CDR3 protein: CASSDLPGTQYF
V gene: TRBV2; CDR3 protein: CASSESAYEQYF
V gene: TRBV7-9; CDR3 protein: CASSWSDRENYEQYF
V gene: TRBV5-4; CDR3 protein: CASSLETYGYTF
V gene: TRBV20-1; CDR3 protein: CSARDNEQYF
V gene: TRBV5-6; CDR3 protein: CASSAPGRLSYEQYF
V gene: TRBV5-4; CDR3 protein: CASSLSRRQETQYF
V gene: TRBV19; CDR3 protein: CASSTRDSGLNTEAFF
V gene: TRBV1; CDR3 protein: CTSSQGKAGYNEQFF
V gene: TRBV2; CDR3 protein: CASNGLAGGGETQYF
V gene: TRBV6-5; CDR3 protein: CASSYTPVSSYNEQFF
V gene: TRBV5-1; CDR3 protein: CASSNRASGSSYNEQFF
V gene: TRBV9; CDR3 protein: CASSTQGGTDTQYF
V gene: TRBV9; CDR3 protein: CASSVGDPLANEQFF
V gene: TRBV6-6; CDR3 protein: CASSYQNNYTF
V gene: TRBV11-1; CDR3 protein: CASSFRSTEAFF
V gene: TRBV4-1; CDR3 protein: CASSPGLRVSYEQYF
V gene: TRBV19; CDR3 protein: CASSTLAGDLTDTQYF
V gene: TRBV7-9; CDR3 protein: CASSSNRIFGDTEAFF
V gene: TRBV10-2; CDR3 protein: CASSESWGGTEAFF
V gene: TRBV18; CDR3 protein: CASSPPVRGGEQYF
V gene: TRBV19; CDR3 protein: CASKGTGRNYEQYF
V gene: TRBV18; CDR3 protein: CASSSGPGGVDTIYF
V gene: TRBV6-5; CDR3 protein: CASSYSGLAGQETQYF
V gene: TRBV19; CDR3 protein: CASSRLAGDNEQFF
V gene: TRBV28; CDR3 protein: CASRPPPGTGDNEQFF
V gene: TRBV18; CDR3 protein: CASSRTSGSYYEQYF
V gene: TRBV5-6; CDR3 protein: CASSWGFRNEQFF
V gene: TRBV19; CDR3 protein: CASSPQGWNQPQHF
V gene: TRBV7-6; CDR3 protein: CASSPGTVGVGYGYTF
V gene: TRBV19; CDR3 protein: CASSRSLQGLSGNTIYF
V gene: TRBV2; CDR3 protein: CASKPGQEGSPLHF
V gene: TRBV10-3; CDR3 protein: CAISESDYRYEQYF
V gene: TRBV5-1; CDR3 protein: CASSPGRDRAEAFF
V gene: TRBV2; CDR3 protein: CASSGGPSDQPQHF
V gene: TRBV9; CDR3 protein: CASSVGDRVGYGYTF
V gene: TRBV4-2; CDR3 protein: CASSLGLAGQTYEQYF
V gene: TRBV5-1; CDR3 protein: CASSLGTTNTGELFF
V gene: TRBV21-1; CDR3 protein: CASTTLAGGDTGELFF
V gene: TRBV4-2; CDR3 protein: CASSPIAGGNTDTQYF
V gene: TRBV4-1; CDR3 protein: CASSQEMVVYEQYF
V gene: TRBV5-1; CDR3 protein: CASRSQGTYEQYF
V gene: TRBV7-2; CDR3 protein: CASSPRGIGITDTQYF
V gene: TRBV4-1; CDR3 protein: CASSQEPGMGYNEQFF
V gene: TRBV7-9; CDR3 protein: CASSYLTGAGELFF
V gene: TRBV7-8; CDR3 protein: CASSEAADYSNQPQHF
V gene: TRBV30; CDR3 protein: CAWSVGMGGKTQYF
V gene: TRBV5-8; CDR3 protein: CASSPRLAGLRTQYF
V gene: TRBV11-2; CDR3 protein: CASSLTIPYGSSYNEQFF
V gene: TRBV6-5; CDR3 protein: CASSFRGRNTEAFF
V gene: TRBV2; CDR3 protein: CASSENRVSNQPQHF
V gene: TRBV13; CDR3 protein: CASSFFSGTVTYEQYF
V gene: TRBV13; CDR3 protein: CASIQTDTEAFF
V gene: TRBV9; CDR3 protein: CASNRGQGNYEQYF